This T cell receptor beta chain was documented in a study of T-cell reconstitution after alpha-beta-depleted transplantation in children (dated by TCRdb to 2015 to 2016). For context, the study as a whole: Using TCR repertoire profiling, the study followed T-cell immune reconstitution in a quantitative way in children after TCRalphabeta/CD19-depleted allogeneic hematopoietic cell transplantation. Findings and caveats that apply to the study as a whole: In some patients, the high TCRbeta diversity seen at day 60 was put down to recipient T cells and intrathymic progenitors that had survived conditioning. The apparently early recovery of alphabetaT-cell counts about two months after transplant reportedly depended on only several hundred rapidly expanded clones that came from non-depleted graft cells. The frequencies of hyperexpanded clones fell over the following months, and after one year, T-cell counts and TCRbeta diversity were mostly attributed to newly produced T cells.

This clonotype has more than one count but fewer than ten. The antigen it binds to is not known. No base quality values were provided; no much bigger clone lies one nucleotide off. Looking up the germline V gene yields CDR1 MNHNS and CDR2 SASEGT. For this chain, trimming is 6 bases at the V end and 7 bases at the J end, and the number of junction bases without a gene match is 17. Reading from cysteine to phenylalanine, the CDR3 counts 16 amino acids. Left in the record is the CDR3 DNA by itself, 48 bases read in frame from the first base. Explained via the paper, the treatment or condition label denotes: allogeneic hematopoietic cell transplantation with graft depleted of TCRalphabeta T cells and CD19 B cells. TCRalphabeta/CD19-depleted allogeneic hematopoietic cell grafts were given to the transplant recipients, all of whom were children. Library preparation was by PCR. The listed sequencing device is Illumina HiSeq 2500. To normalize quantification of the TCRbeta repertoire, the TCR libraries were built with molecular barcoding that relied on unique molecular identifiers. The public reads were reanalyzed by TCRdb: fastp trimming at Q25, MiXCR alignment, in-frame beta chains only. Identical CDR3 proteins give one entry, which carries the most common genes and DNA. Counted in this sample were hundreds of thousands of distinct CDR3 sequences; roughly 15% of them appeared once. Just under 5% of the sample comes from the top ten.

The source of this sequence is a male patient between 10 and 17 years old who had a stem cell transplant for acute lymphoblastic leukemia, so the T cells may come from the graft donor. The input for sequencing was PBMCs, mostly from graft donor cells, taken 360 days after TCRalphabeta/CD19-depleted stem cell transplant. The V gene is TRBV6-1 and the J gene is TRBJ2-7; TRBD2 agrees with 8 junctional bases. The sequenced DNA is TGTGCCAGCAGGACCCTTCGAGCGGGAGTTTTGGGGGAGCAGTACTTC. Translated, this gives CASRTLRAGVLGEQYF.